A single sample is the source of the 18 T cell receptor beta chains below, sequenced in a study of blood T cell repertoires in COVID-19. Method: immunoSEQ multiplex PCR; TCRdb's copy keeps in-frame clones and lacks some. The sample consists of over 75,000 clones, roughly 85% of them appearing once. Material for sequencing was peripheral blood. These receptors were obtained from a human donor in a cohort sampled during active COVID-19.

CDR3 sequence reads: CASSQDRGTQHF. The CDR3, as DNA: TGTGCCAGCAGCCAAGATCGAGGGACCCAGCATTTT. V gene TRBV3-1 (or the pseudogene TRBV3-2) combines with J gene TRBJ1-5; no reliable D call. The CDR3 length is 12 residues. With 0 bases removed from V and 11 bases from J, the gap between germline ends came to 8 bases. The germline gives CDR1 LGHDT, CDR2 YNNKEL (reference sequence).

The V call is TRBV28, the J call TRBJ1-3, with D unclear. The V gene lost 5 bases and the J gene lost 0 bases, with 14 bases spanning the gap. The germline gives CDR1 MDHEN, CDR2 SYDVKM. The CDR3 is 16 amino acids. The CDR3 nucleotides are TGTGCCAGCAGTCCCAATCCCACAATCTCTGGAAACACCATATATTTT. As protein: CASSPNPTISGNTIYF.

The rearrangement joins TRBV3-1 (or the pseudogene TRBV3-2) to TRBJ1-1, with D unclear. CDR3 length: 12 residues. V was cut by 0 bases and J by 7 bases, with 6 bases left in between. Germline V gene sequence: CDR1 LGHDT, CDR2 YNNKEL (reference sequence). The DNA for the CDR3 is TGTGCCAGCAGCCAAGATAGCTTTGAAGCTTTCTTT. Protein product: CASSQDSFEAFF.

The genes are TRBV13 and TRBJ1-1; D is uncertain. Germline V gene data show CDR1 as PRHDT and CDR2 as FYEKMQ (reference sequence). Trimming cost V 3 bases and J 6 bases, with 5 bases left between them. The CDR3 contains 11 residues. This CDR3 is CASSLRAEAFF. As DNA, the CDR3 is TGTGCCAGCAGCTTGCGTGCTGAAGCTTTCTTT.

This chain uses TRBV28 with TRBJ1-1; D remains ambiguous. Germline-derived CDR1 and CDR2 are MDHEN and SYDVKM. This CDR3 has 14 amino acids. Trimming took off 3 bases at V and 1 base at J, with 9 bases between the two ends. CDR3 sequence: CASSFGDKNTEAFF. DNA of the CDR3: TGTGCCAGCAGTTTCGGCGACAAGAACACTGAAGCTTTCTTT.

This CDR3 is CASKTPGLAGPDTQYF. CDR3 coding DNA: TGTGCCAGCAAGACCCCGGGACTAGCGGGACCAGATACGCAGTATTTT. The chain is built from TRBV6-6 and TRBJ2-3; TRBD2 matches 13 bases. Trimming removed 7 bases from V and 4 bases from J; junction bases left unmatched: 8. Germline V gene lookup returns CDR1 MNHNY and CDR2 SVGAGI (reference sequence). The CDR3 has 16 amino acids.

The genes are TRBV5-1 and TRBJ1-2; a weak D match, TRBD1 (5 bases). The CDR3 totals 12 residues. V was cut by 2 bases and J by 7 bases, with 9 bases left in between. Germline loops: CDR1 SGHRS, CDR2 YFSETQ. In DNA form, the CDR3 reads TGCGCCAGCAGCTTCGGGGGGGTTGGCTACACCTTC. It specifies CASSFGGVGYTF. Combining the CDR3 with reference TRBV5-1 and TRBJ1-2 gives the whole variable domain KAGVTQTPRYLIKTRGQQVTLSCSPISGHRSVSWYQQTPGQGLQFLFEYFSETQRNKGNFPGRFSGRQFSNSRSEMNVSTLELGDSALYLCASSFGGVGYTFGSGTRLTVV.

For the CDR3, the DNA is TGCAGTGCTAGTGCCCAGAGGATCCTGAACACTGAAGCTTTCTTT. Protein sequence: CSASAQRILNTEAFF. The rearrangement links TRBV20-1 to TRBJ1-1; D is uncertain. V was trimmed by 3 bases and J by 0 bases, leaving 14 bases between them. Per germline, CDR1 DFQATT and CDR2 SNEGSKA (reference sequence). The CDR3 runs 15 residues.

In this sample, this clone turned up once. The rearrangement joins TRBV4-2 to TRBJ2-3; D gene unclear. This CDR3 comprises 15 residues. Germline CDR1 reads LGHNA; CDR2 reads YNFKEQ. Trimming removed 0 bases from V and 2 bases from J, with 9 bases in between. The CDR3 nucleotides read TGTGCCAGCAGCCAAGAGATTAGTCACACAGATACGCAGTATTTT. Protein product: CASSQEISHTDTQYF.

CDR3 residues: CASGRQGQDGYTF. The CDR3 bases are TGTGCCAGCGGAAGACAGGGGCAGGATGGCTACACCTTC. The V and J genes are TRBV12-3 or TRBV12-4 and TRBJ1-2; 8 bases map to TRBD1. Trimming cost V 8 bases and J 6 bases; bases outside gene matches: 8. The CDR3 has 13 amino acids.

The rearrangement links TRBV6-5 to TRBJ2-7, with D possibly TRBD1 on 5 matching bases. Deletions cut 7 bases from V and 3 bases from J, with 19 bases between. CDR1 is MNHEY, CDR2 SVGAGI, per germline. The CDR3 is made up of 15 amino acids. The CDR3 reads CASTLGVRGVYEQYF. The DNA of the CDR3 is TGTGCCAGCACCCTAGGGGTAAGGGGTGTCTACGAGCAGTACTTC.

The gene calls are TRBV20-1 and TRBJ1-2, with D tentatively TRBD1 (5 bases). Trimming removed 3 bases from V and 3 bases from J, with 11 bases in between. Germline V lookup: CDR1 DFQATT, CDR2 SNEGSKA (reference sequence). The CDR3 is made up of 13 amino acids. The CDR3 reads CSASSRVDYGYTF. CDR3 DNA sequence: TGCAGTGCTAGTTCCAGGGTGGACTATGGCTACACCTTC.

This clone was recorded a few times. V gene TRBV7-6 combines with J gene TRBJ1-1; 7 nucleotides agree with TRBD1. Looked up from germline, CDR1 is SGHVS and CDR2 is FNYEAQ. The V and J ends lost 2 bases and 2 bases, in that order; junction bases with no gene match: 5. This CDR3 has 15 amino acids. CDR3 residues: CASSLRAGGNTEAFF. The CDR3, as DNA: TGTGCCAGCAGCTTAAGGGCAGGGGGAAACACTGAAGCTTTCTTT.

J is TRBJ2-1 and V is TRBV14, with TRBD2 identical over 13 bases. V lost 0 bases, J lost 0 bases, and 11 bases stayed unmatched. Germline V gene data show CDR1 as SGHDN and CDR2 as FVKESK. The CDR3 covers 21 residues. As DNA, the CDR3 is TGTGCCAGCAGCCAAGATAGGAGACTAGCGGGAGGAAGGGGCTCCTACAATGAGCAGTTCTTC. Its translation: CASSQDRRLAGGRGSYNEQFF.

This clone was picked up one time. The J gene is TRBJ2-1, the V gene TRBV2; D is possibly TRBD2 (5 bases). Germline CDR1 and CDR2: SNHLY and FYNNEI. This CDR3 contains 16 residues. V was cut by 4 bases and J by 4 bases, with 17 bases left in between. As DNA, the CDR3 is TGTGCCAGCAGTGTGGCAATGCTGTGGGAGTACAATGAGCAGTTCTTC. This encodes CASSVAMLWEYNEQFF.

The rearrangement joins TRBV21-1 to TRBJ1-1; TRBD1 reflects the table's D call only, with no check against the DNA. TRBV21-1 is a listed pseudogene. The CDR3 runs 17 residues. The CDR3 DNA is TGTGCCAGCAGCAAAAGGGGTTTGTTAGGACCGAACACTGAAGCTTTCTTT. As protein: CASSKRGLLGPNTEAFF.

The CDR3 sequence: CASSQAGDTGELFF. CDR3 coding DNA: TGTGCCAGCAGCCAAGCGGGGGACACCGGGGAGCTGTTTTTT. This chain uses TRBV4-2 with TRBJ2-2; D perhaps matches TRBD2 (6 bases). Germline assignment: CDR1 LGHNA and CDR2 YNFKEQ. V lost 1 base, J lost 3 bases, and 6 bases lay in between. CDR3 length: 14 amino acids.

As DNA, the CDR3 is TGTGCCAGCAGCCACGGACAGGGTTTGAGAAATGAGCAGTTCTTC. Translated, it gives CASSHGQGLRNEQFF. The chain couples TRBV7-2 to TRBJ2-1; 8 nucleotides line up with TRBD1. J was trimmed by 7 bases and V by 5 bases; bases with no gene match: 10. This CDR3 has 15 amino acids. Germline CDR1 reads SGHTA; CDR2 reads FQGNSA.